This T cell receptor beta chain was profiled in a study of T cell repertoires in cytomegalovirus infection. Study details: Signatures in public TCR beta sequences pointed to both CMV infection and matching HLA type. Study-level findings and limits: Using cumulative public TCR beta family frequency, the authors identified those who carried CMV together with the relevant HLA. CMV-specific TCR beta clonotypes restricted by HLA-C dominated the ex vivo response.

This clonotype occurred a few times. Its antigen is not identified. The CDR3 length is 16 residues. In germline, CDR1 is PRHDT, CDR2 FYEKMQ (reference sequence). V lost 5 bases, J lost 8 bases, and 14 bases stayed unmatched. TCRdb reanalysed the reads using MiXCR and keeps one entry per CDR3 protein. The sample contains around 300,000 distinct CDR3 sequences, more than 8% of which appear only once. The gene calls are TRBV13 and TRBJ1-2, with 10 bases identical to TRBD1. This clonotype was sampled from a human donor in good health (CMV status not recorded). Some clones in this sample may be carry-over from other donors' samples. The specimen sequenced was PBMCs. The chain's CDR3 is CASSPNSGTGDGGYTF. The CDR3 nucleotides read TGTGCCAGCAGCCCTAATTCCGGGACAGGGGATGGAGGCTACACCTTC.